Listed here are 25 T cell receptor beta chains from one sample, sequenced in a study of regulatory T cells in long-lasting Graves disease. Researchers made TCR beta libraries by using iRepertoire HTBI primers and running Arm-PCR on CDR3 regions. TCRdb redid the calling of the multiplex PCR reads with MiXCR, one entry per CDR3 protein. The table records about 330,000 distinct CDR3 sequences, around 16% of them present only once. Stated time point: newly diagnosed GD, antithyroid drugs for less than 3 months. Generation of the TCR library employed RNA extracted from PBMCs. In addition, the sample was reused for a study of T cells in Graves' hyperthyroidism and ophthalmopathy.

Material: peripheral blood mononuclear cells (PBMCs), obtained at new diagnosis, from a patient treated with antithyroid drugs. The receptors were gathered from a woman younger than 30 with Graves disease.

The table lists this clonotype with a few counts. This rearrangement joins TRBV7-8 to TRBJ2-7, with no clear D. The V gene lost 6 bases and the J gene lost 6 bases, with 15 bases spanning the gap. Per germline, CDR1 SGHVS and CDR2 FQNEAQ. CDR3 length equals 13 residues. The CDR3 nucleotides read TGTGCCAGCAGTTACCCTCGGGTTGTCGAGCAGTACTTC. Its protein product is CASSYPRVVEQYF.

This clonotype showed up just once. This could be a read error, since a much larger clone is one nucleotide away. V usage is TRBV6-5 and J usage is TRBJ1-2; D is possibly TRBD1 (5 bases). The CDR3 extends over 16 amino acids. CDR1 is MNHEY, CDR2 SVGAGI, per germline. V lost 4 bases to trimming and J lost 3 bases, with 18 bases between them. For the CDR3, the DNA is TGTGCCAGCAGTTCCAAGGGCGGGGGAACTGACTATGGCTACACCTTC. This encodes CASSSKGGGTDYGYTF.

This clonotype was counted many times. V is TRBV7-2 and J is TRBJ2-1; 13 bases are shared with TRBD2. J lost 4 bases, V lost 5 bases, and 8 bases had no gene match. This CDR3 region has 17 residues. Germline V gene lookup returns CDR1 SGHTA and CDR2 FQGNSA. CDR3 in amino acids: CASSPRTSGSSYNEQFF. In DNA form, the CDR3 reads TGTGCCAGCAGCCCTAGGACTAGCGGGAGTTCTTACAATGAGCAGTTCTTC.

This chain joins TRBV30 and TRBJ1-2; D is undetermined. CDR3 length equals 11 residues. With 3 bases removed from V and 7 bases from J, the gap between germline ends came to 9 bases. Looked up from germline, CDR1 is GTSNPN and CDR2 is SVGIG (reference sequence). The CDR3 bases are TGTGCCTGGAGCGGCGCAGCTGGCTACACCTTC. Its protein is CAWSGAAGYTF.

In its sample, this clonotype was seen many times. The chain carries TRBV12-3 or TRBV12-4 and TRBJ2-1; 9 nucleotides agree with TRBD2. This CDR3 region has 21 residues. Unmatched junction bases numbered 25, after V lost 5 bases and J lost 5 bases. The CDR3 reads CASSPLRPGVGSKRGDNEQFF. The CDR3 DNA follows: TGTGCCAGCAGTCCACTTAGACCAGGCGTGGGGAGTAAGCGGGGGGACAATGAGCAGTTCTTC.

CDR3 coding DNA: TGTGCCAGCCGTGGGGGGGCCCGGGAGCTGTTTTTT. Encoded protein: CASRGGARELFF. The gene calls are TRBV12-3 or TRBV12-4 and TRBJ2-2, with a possible D match to TRBD2 (7 bases). This CDR3 has 12 amino acids. The ends were cut back, 8 bases at V and 9 bases at J, with 13 bases in the middle.

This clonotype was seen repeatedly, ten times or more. CDR3: CSARDRGGRASEQYF. The CDR3 DNA reads as TGCAGTGCTAGAGATCGGGGCGGGAGGGCCTCTGAGCAGTACTTC. V and J are TRBV20-1 and TRBJ2-7; TRBD2 aligns across 9 bases. Germline V gene sequence: CDR1 DFQATT, CDR2 SNEGSKA (reference sequence). Germline trimming cut 0 bases from V and 7 bases from J; bases unmatched to any gene: 10. The CDR3 consists of 15 residues.

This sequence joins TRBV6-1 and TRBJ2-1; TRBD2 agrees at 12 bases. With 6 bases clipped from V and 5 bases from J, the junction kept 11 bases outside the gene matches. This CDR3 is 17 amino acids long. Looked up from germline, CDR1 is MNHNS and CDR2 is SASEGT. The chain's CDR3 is CASRPLPRLAGDNEQFF. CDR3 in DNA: TGTGCCAGCAGACCACTCCCAAGACTAGCGGGGGACAATGAGCAGTTCTTC.

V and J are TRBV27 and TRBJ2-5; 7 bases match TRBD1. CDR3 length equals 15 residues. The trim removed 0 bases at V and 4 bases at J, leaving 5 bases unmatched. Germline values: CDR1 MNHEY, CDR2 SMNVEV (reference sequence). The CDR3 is CASSLSPGGVETQYF. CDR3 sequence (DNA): TGTGCCAGCAGTTTATCACCAGGGGGTGTAGAGACCCAGTACTTC.

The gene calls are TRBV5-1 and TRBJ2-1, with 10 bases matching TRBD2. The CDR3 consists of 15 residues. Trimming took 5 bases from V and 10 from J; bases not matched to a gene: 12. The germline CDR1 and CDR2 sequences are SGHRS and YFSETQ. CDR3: CASRTGTSALGEQFF. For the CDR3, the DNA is TGCGCCAGCAGAACCGGGACTAGCGCCTTAGGGGAGCAGTTCTTC. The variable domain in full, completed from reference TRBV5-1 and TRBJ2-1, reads KAGVTQTPRYLIKTRGQQVTLSCSPISGHRSVSWYQQTPGQGLQFLFEYFSETQRNKGNFPGRFSGRQFSNSRSEMNVSTLELGDSALYLCASRTGTSALGEQFFGPGTRLTVL.

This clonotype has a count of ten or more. The DNA of the CDR3 is TGCAGTGCTAGAGATCGAGTATATCCCTACAATGAGCAGTTCTTC. Its translation: CSARDRVYPYNEQFF. The chain links TRBV20-1 to TRBJ2-1; unclear D gene. The CDR3 totals 15 residues. V lost 0 bases and J lost 2, with 11 bases in between. The germline V gene has CDR1 DFQATT and CDR2 SNEGSKA (reference sequence).

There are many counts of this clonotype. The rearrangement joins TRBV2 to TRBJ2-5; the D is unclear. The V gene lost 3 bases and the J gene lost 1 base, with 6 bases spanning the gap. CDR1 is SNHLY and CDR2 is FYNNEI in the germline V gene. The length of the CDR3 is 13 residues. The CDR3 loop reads CASSDWLQETQYF. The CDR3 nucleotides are TGTGCCAGCAGTGATTGGCTCCAAGAGACCCAGTACTTC.

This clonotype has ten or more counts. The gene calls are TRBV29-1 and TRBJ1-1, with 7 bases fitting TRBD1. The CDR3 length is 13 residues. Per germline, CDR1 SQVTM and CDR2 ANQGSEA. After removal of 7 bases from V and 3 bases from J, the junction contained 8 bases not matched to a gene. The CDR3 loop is CSATGVLDTEAFF. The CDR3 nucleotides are TGCAGCGCTACAGGGGTTCTGGACACTGAAGCTTTCTTT.

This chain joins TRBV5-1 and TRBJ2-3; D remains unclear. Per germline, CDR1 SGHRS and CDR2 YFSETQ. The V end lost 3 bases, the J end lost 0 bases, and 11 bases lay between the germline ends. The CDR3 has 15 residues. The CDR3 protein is CASSSSTTSTDTQYF. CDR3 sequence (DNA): TGCGCCAGCAGCTCTTCGACAACTAGCACAGATACGCAGTATTTT.

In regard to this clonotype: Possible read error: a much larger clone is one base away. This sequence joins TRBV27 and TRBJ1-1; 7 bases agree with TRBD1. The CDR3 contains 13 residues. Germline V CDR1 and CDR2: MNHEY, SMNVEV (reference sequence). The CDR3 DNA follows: TGTGCCAACAGTCAAACAGGGGACACTGAAGCTTTCTTT. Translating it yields CANSQTGDTEAFF.

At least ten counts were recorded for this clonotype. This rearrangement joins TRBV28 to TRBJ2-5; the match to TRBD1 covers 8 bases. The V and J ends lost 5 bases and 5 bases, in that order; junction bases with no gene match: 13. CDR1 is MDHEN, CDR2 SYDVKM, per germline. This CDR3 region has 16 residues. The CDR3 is CASSLPSGTGGETQYF. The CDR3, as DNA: TGTGCCAGCAGTCTTCCCTCCGGGACAGGAGGGGAGACCCAGTACTTC. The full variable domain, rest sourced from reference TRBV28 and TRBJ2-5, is DVKVTQSSRYLVKRTGEKVFLECVQDMDHENMFWYRQDPGLGLRLIYFSYDVKMKEKGDIPEGYSVSREKKERFSLILESASTNQTSMYLCASSLPSGTGGETQYFGPGTRLLVL.

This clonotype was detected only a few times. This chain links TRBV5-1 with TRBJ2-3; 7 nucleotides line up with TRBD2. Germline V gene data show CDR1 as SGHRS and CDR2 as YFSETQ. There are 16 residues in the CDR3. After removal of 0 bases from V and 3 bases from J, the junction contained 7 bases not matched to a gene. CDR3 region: CASSLVGRAGTDTQYF. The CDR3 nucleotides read TGCGCCAGCAGCTTGGTTGGGAGGGCCGGTACAGATACGCAGTATTTT.

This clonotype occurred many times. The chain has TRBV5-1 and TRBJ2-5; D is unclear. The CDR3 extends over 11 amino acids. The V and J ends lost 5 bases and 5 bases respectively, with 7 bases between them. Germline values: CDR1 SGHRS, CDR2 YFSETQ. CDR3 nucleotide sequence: TGCGCCAGCAGAAGAGAGGAGACCCAGTACTTC. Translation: CASRREETQYF.

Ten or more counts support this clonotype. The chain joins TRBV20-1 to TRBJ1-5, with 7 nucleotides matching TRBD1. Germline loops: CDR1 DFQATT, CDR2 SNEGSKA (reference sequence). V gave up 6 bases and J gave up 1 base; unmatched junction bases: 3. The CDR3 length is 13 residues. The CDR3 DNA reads TGCAGTGCGGGCAGGGGGAGCAATCAGCCCCAGCATTTT. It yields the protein CSAGRGSNQPQHF.

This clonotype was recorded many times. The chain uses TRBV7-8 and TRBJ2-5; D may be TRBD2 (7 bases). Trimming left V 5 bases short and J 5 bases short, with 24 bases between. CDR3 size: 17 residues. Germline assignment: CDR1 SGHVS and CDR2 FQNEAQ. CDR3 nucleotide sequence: TGTGCCAGCAGCCCGACCAGGGGCGGGGGCCATAAGGAGACCCAGTACTTC. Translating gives CASSPTRGGGHKETQYF.

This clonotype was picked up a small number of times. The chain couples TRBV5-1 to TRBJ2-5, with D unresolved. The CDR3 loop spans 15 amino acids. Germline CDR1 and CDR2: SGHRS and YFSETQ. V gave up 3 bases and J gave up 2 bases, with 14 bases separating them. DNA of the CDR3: TGCGCCAGCAGCTCCCTAAGGGTCAGACAAGAGACCCAGTACTTC. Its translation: CASSSLRVRQETQYF.

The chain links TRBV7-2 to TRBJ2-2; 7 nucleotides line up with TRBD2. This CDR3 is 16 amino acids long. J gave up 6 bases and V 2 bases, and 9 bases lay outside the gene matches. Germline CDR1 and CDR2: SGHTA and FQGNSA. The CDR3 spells CASSLLSGLGAGELFF. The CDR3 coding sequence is TGTGCCAGCAGCTTACTTAGCGGGTTGGGGGCCGGGGAGCTGTTTTTT.

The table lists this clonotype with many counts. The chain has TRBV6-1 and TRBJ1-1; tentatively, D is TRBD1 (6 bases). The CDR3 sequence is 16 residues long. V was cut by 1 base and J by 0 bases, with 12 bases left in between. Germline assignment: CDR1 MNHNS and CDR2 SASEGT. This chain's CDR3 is CASSEVTGAMNTEAFF. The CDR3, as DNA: TGTGCCAGCAGTGAAGTGACAGGTGCCATGAACACTGAAGCTTTCTTT.

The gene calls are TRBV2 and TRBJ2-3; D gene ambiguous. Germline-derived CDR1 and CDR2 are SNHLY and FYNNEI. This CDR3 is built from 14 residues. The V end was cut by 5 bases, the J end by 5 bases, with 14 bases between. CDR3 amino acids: CASSYSLLRDTQYF. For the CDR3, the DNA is TGTGCCAGCAGTTACTCTCTCTTGAGAGATACGCAGTATTTT.

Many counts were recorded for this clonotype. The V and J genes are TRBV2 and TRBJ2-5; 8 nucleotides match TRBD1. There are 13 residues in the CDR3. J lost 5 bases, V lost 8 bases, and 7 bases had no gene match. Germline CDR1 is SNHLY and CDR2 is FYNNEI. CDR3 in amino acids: CASGGQVQETQYF. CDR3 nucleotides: TGTGCCAGCGGGGGACAGGTTCAGGAGACCCAGTACTTC.